This is a list of T cell receptor beta chains from one sample in a study of T cell repertoires and HLA-DP antigens. Antigen specificity for these receptors is unknown. The table came from immunoSEQ multiplex PCR; TCRdb's copy has only in-frame clones and leaves some out. The sample holds 75,000 to 90,000 clones, more than 75% seen once. Sequenced input: CD4+ T cells from PBMCs. The receptors here all came from a middle-aged man in good health and CMV-seronegative. CDR3s include the opening cysteine and the closing phenylalanine or tryptophan. Each record gives: clone size, D gene, J gene, V gene, CDR3 DNA, CDR3 protein. The D gene is left open where the match is weak. A clone size is listed for some rows: how often the clone was seen (once, few, many), or a class if it is expanded.

clone size: once; D gene: -; J gene: TRBJ2-3; V gene: TRBV13; CDR3 DNA: TGTGCCAGCAGCTTAAGAGAGGCCAATACGCAGTATTTT; CDR3 protein: CASSLREANTQYF
clone size: -; D gene: -; J gene: TRBJ2-7; V gene: TRBV25-1; CDR3 DNA: TGTGCCAGCAGTGAAGACCGAGCCCCCTACGAGCAGTACTTC; CDR3 protein: CASSEDRAPYEQYF
clone size: -; D gene: -; J gene: TRBJ2-1; V gene: TRBV7-2; CDR3 DNA: TGTGCCAGCAGCATCAACAGGGCCGATGAGCAGTTCTTC; CDR3 protein: CASSINRADEQFF
clone size: few; D gene: -; J gene: TRBJ2-5; V gene: TRBV30; CDR3 DNA: TGTGCCTGGACCCCCAGGCTCGGGGAGACCCAGTACTTC; CDR3 protein: CAWTPRLGETQYF
clone size: -; D gene: -; J gene: TRBJ2-2; V gene: TRBV5-1; CDR3 DNA: TGCGCCAGCAGCCCTGGGCCAGCCGGGGAGCTGTTTTTT; CDR3 protein: CASSPGPAGELFF
clone size: -; D gene: -; J gene: TRBJ2-3; V gene: TRBV10-1; CDR3 DNA: TGCGCCAGCGCTTTCGGGGGAGTGGCAGATACGCAGTATTTT; CDR3 protein: CASAFGGVADTQYF
clone size: -; D gene: TRBD1; J gene: TRBJ2-7; V gene: TRBV28; CDR3 DNA: TGTGCCAGCAGTTTAAACAGGGGCGCCTACGAGCAGTACTTC; CDR3 protein: CASSLNRGAYEQYF
clone size: -; D gene: TRBD1; J gene: TRBJ2-3; V gene: TRBV7-9; CDR3 DNA: TGTGCCAGCAGCAAGGACAGGGGATATACGCAGTATTTT; CDR3 protein: CASSKDRGYTQYF
clone size: -; D gene: -; J gene: TRBJ2-3; V gene: TRBV30; CDR3 DNA: TGTGCCTGGAGGACAGTTACAGATACGCAGTATTTT; CDR3 protein: CAWRTVTDTQYF
clone size: -; D gene: TRBD1; J gene: TRBJ2-7; V gene: TRBV7-9; CDR3 DNA: TGTGCCAGCAGCTCGGCTACAGGGGCGAGGGAGCAGTACTTC; CDR3 protein: CASSSATGAREQYF
clone size: -; D gene: -; J gene: TRBJ1-2; V gene: TRBV27; CDR3 DNA: TGTGCCAGCAGTTTAGGGGGGGGCTTCCCCTCGGGACACCCGTCTAACTATGGCTACACCTTC; CDR3 protein: CASSLGGGFPSGHPSNYGYTF
clone size: -; D gene: TRBD1; J gene: TRBJ1-1; V gene: TRBV6-6; CDR3 DNA: TGTGCCAGCAGTCCAAGACAGGGGGCCAACACTGAAGCTTTCTTT; CDR3 protein: CASSPRQGANTEAFF
clone size: -; D gene: -; J gene: TRBJ2-3; V gene: TRBV7-2; CDR3 DNA: TGTGCCAGCAGCTTAGCTCGTACCGGAACAGATACGCAGTATTTT; CDR3 protein: CASSLARTGTDTQYF
clone size: -; D gene: -; J gene: TRBJ2-7; V gene: TRBV7-2; CDR3 DNA: TGTGCCAGCAGCTTAGCGCGACTGACATACGAGCAGTACTTC; CDR3 protein: CASSLARLTYEQYF
clone size: -; D gene: TRBD1; J gene: TRBJ1-2; V gene: TRBV9; CDR3 DNA: TGTGCCAGCAGCGGAGACAGGGGTACGACCTTC; CDR3 protein: CASSGDRGTTF
clone size: -; D gene: -; J gene: TRBJ1-4; V gene: TRBV5-1; CDR3 DNA: TGCGCCAGCAGCAGAGAGACAACTAATGAAAAACTGTTTTTT; CDR3 protein: CASSRETTNEKLFF